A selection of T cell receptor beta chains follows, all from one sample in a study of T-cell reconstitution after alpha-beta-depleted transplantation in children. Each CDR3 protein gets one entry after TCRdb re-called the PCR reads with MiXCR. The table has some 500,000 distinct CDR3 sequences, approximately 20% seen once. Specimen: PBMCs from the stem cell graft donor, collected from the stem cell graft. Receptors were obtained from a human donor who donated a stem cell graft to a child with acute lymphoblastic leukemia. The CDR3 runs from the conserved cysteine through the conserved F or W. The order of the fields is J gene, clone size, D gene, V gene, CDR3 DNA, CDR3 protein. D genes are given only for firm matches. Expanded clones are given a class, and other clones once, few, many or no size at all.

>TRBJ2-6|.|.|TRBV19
TGTGCCAGTAGTAAAGGTTCTGGGGCCAACGTCCTGACTTTC
CASSKGSGANVLTF
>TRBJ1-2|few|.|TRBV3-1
TGTGCCAGCAGTGAGGGGAGGGATTATGGCTACACCTTC
CASSEGRDYGYTF
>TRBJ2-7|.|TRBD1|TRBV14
TGTGCCAGCAGCCGGGAACGACCGGGACAGGGGGTCCACGAGCAGTACTTC
CASSRERPGQGVHEQYF
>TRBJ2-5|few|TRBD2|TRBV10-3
TGTGCCATCAGTGGACCGGGACTAGCGGGAGGGCCCTCTTGGTCCGAGGAGACCCAGTACTTC
CAISGPGLAGGPSWSEETQYF
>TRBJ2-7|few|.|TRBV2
TGTGCCAGCAGTGACCCCCAGGGAACCTACGAGCAGTACTTC
CASSDPQGTYEQYF
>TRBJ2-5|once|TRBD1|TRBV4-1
TGCGCCCGCAGCCAAGGGGGCTCACAAGAGACCCAGTACTTC
CARSQGGSQETQYF
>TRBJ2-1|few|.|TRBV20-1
TGCAGTGCTAGAGCTCCGTTAACCTCGGTTAGCTCCTACAATGAGCAGTTCTTC
CSARAPLTSVSSYNEQFF
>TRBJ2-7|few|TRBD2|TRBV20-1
TGCAGTGCTCTTAGACTAGCGGTCTCCTACGAGCAGTACTTC
CSALRLAVSYEQYF
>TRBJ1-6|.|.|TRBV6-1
TGTGCCAGCAGTCTCGGACACCCCAATTCACCCCTCCACTTT
CASSLGHPNSPLHF
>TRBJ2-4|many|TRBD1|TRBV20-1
TGCAGTGCTTGGCCGGGACAGCGCAAAAACATTCAGTACTTC
CSAWPGQRKNIQYF
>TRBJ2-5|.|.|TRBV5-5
TGTGCCAGCAGCTTGGCGAAAACTAGCTCAGGGGGGGAGACCCAGTACTTC
CASSLAKTSSGGETQYF
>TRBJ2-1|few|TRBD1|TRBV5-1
TGCGCCAGCACCCTACAGGGGGCAGGTGAGCAGTTCTTC
CASTLQGAGEQFF
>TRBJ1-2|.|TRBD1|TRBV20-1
TGCAGTCGAGTTGGGGACAGGGCTAACTATGGCTACACCTTC
CSRVGDRANYGYTF
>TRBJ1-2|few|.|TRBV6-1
TGTGCCAGCAGTGGACCGGGCGTGGGTGGCTACACCTTC
CASSGPGVGGYTF
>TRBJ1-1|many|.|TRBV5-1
TGCGCCAGCAGCTCCGGCGGGGGAATAGGCACTGAAGCTTTCTTT
CASSSGGGIGTEAFF
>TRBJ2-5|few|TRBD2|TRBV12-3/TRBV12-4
TGTGCCAGCAGTTCAGAGACTAGCGGAGGGGGAGAGACCCAGTACTTC
CASSSETSGGGETQYF
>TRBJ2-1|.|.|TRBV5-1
TGCGCCAGCAGCTTCGGATCCGGGGCGGGAGAGCAGTTCTTC
CASSFGSGAGEQFF
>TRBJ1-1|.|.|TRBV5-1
TGCGCCAGCAGATTGGGGGATTCCCCTGAAGCTTTCTTT
CASRLGDSPEAFF
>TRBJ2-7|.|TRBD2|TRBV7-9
TGTGCCAGCAGCCCCAGGAGGAGCGGGAGGGCCATCGAGCAGTACTTC
CASSPRRSGRAIEQYF
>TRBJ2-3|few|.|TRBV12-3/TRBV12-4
TGTGCCAGCAGTTTCGGAGGGACTAGCACAGATACGCAGTATTTT
CASSFGGTSTDTQYF
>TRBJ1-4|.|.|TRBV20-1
TGCAGTGCCACTAGACAATCGGGTGAAAAACTGTTTTTT
CSATRQSGEKLFF
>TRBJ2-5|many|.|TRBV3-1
TGTGCCAGCAGCCCCGCGGGGTTGGAGACCCAGTACTTC
CASSPAGLETQYF
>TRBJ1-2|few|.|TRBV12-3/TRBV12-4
TGTGCCAGCAGTCTACGGGGCGGGGTCCACTATGGCTACACCTTC
CASSLRGGVHYGYTF
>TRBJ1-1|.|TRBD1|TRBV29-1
TGCAGCGTTGCTTTCCTAGGGGGCAGCAGCACTGAAGCTTTCTTT
CSVAFLGGSSTEAFF
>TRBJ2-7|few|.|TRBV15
TGTGCCACCAGCAGTTGGGACACCTCCTACGAGCAGTACTTC
CATSSWDTSYEQYF
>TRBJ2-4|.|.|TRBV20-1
TGCAGTGCTGTACAGGGTTTGGAAAACATTCAGTACTTC
CSAVQGLENIQYF
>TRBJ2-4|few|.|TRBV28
TGTGCCAGCAGTTTCTGGACTGGAGCCAAAAACATTCAGTACTTC
CASSFWTGAKNIQYF
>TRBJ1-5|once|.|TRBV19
TGTGCCAGTAGTATAGGGGCAGGGGCGAATCAGCCCCAGCATTTT
CASSIGAGANQPQHF
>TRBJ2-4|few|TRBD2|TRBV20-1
TGCAGTGCTAGAGTCCCGGGAGGGTTGCACATTCAGTACTTC
CSARVPGGLHIQYF
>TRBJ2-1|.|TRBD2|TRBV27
TGTGCCAGCAGTTTATCTCCTAGCGGCAATGAGCAGTTCTTC
CASSLSPSGNEQFF
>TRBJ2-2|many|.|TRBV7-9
TGTGCCAGCAGCTCCCCCAAAAGGAACACCGGGGAGCTGTTTTTT
CASSSPKRNTGELFF
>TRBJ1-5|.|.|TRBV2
TGTGCCAGCAGCCGACCGAGGGAGGGTAGCAATCAGCCCCAGCATTTT
CASSRPREGSNQPQHF
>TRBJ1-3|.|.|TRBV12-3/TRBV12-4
TGTGCCAGCAGTTTACCCGTCTCTGGAAACACCATATATTTT
CASSLPVSGNTIYF
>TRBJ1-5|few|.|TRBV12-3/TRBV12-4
TGTGCCAGCAGTTTCTCGGGATCCAATCAGCCCCAGCATTTT
CASSFSGSNQPQHF
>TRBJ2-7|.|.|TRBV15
TGTGCCACCAGCAGATCGTCAGGGGGGGAGCAGTACTTC
CATSRSSGGEQYF
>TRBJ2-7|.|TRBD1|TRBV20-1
TGCAGTGCTAGACGAACGGGACAGGCATTGGTCTACGAGCAGTACTTC
CSARRTGQALVYEQYF
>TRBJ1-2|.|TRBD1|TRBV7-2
TGTGCCAGCAGCTTATTGGGGCAGGGGGTATATGGCTACACCTTC
CASSLLGQGVYGYTF
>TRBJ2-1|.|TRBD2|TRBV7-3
TGTGCCAGCAGCCAGGGACTAGCGGCAGACAATGAGCAGTTCTTC
CASSQGLAADNEQFF
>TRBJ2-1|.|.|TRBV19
TGTGCCGTTTCCTGGGGCCACAATGAGCAGTTCTTC
CAVSWGHNEQFF
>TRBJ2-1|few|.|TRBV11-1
TGTGCCAGCAGCTTAGGGATAGCGGAGCAGTTCTTC
CASSLGIAEQFF
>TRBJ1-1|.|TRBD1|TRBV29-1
TGCAGCGTTGAAGAGGCCGGGACAGACACTGAAGCTTTCTTT
CSVEEAGTDTEAFF
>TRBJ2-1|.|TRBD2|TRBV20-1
TGCAGTGCTAGACCTAGCGGGAGGGCTAACTACAATGAGCAGTTCTTC
CSARPSGRANYNEQFF
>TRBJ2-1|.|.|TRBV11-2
TGTGCCAGCAGCTTAGAGGGATTCTACAATGAGCAGTTCTTC
CASSLEGFYNEQFF
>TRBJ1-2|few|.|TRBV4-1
TGCGCCAGCAGCCAAGAAGAAGTCCGTGGCTACACCTTC
CASSQEEVRGYTF
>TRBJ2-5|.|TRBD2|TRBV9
TGTGCCAGCAGCTTTTACCTAGCGGGGACGGAGACCCAGTACTTC
CASSFYLAGTETQYF
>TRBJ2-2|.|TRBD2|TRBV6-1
TGTGCCAGCACCCCGAGGGGAGGGGACACCGGGGAGCTGTTTTTT
CASTPRGGDTGELFF
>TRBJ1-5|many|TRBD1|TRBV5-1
TGCGCCAGCAGCGCCGGGACAGGGTACAATCAGCCCCAGCATTTT
CASSAGTGYNQPQHF
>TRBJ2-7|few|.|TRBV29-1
TGCAGCGTTGTCGAGGCCATCCGCTACGAGCAGTACTTC
CSVVEAIRYEQYF
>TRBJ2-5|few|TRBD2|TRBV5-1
TGCGCCAGCAGCTCGATTCCAGCGGGAGAGAAGGATTGGGAGACCCAGTACTTC
CASSSIPAGEKDWETQYF
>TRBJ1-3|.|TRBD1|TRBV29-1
TGCAGCGCGGACAGGGGGCTATCTGGAAACACCATATATTTT
CSADRGLSGNTIYF
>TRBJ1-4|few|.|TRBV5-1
TGCGCCAGCAGCTACGGACAGCCTAATGAAAAACTGTTTTTT
CASSYGQPNEKLFF
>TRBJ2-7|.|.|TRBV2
TGTGCCAGCATGGGCCCGCCCACCTACGAGCAGTACTTC
CASMGPPTYEQYF
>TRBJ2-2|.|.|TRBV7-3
TGTGCCAGCAGCTTAAACGGGGCAGGGAACACCGGGGAGCTGTTTTTT
CASSLNGAGNTGELFF
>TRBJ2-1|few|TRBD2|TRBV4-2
TGTGCCAGCAGCCAAGATCCTGGACTAGCGGCCTACAATGAGCAGTTCTTC
CASSQDPGLAAYNEQFF